A single sample gave rise to the 27 T cell receptor beta chains below, sequenced in a study of blood T cell repertoires in COVID-19. TCRdb's table, derived via immunoSEQ multiplex PCR, lists solely in-frame clones and lacks some. The table lists approximately 120,000 clones, around 89% of them singletons. Sequencing was done on a sample of peripheral blood. These receptor sequences come from a human donor in a cohort sampled during active COVID-19.

V and J are TRBV4-2 and TRBJ2-7; the D gene is possibly TRBD1 (6 bases). The CDR3 runs to 14 residues. The V and J ends lost 4 bases and 3 bases respectively, with 13 bases between them. The germline gives CDR1 LGHNA, CDR2 YNFKEQ. CDR3 residues: CASSREDSNYEQYF. In DNA, the CDR3 is TGTGCCAGCAGCCGAGAGGACAGTAACTACGAGCAGTACTTC.

This clone occurred once. The chain links TRBV5-1 to TRBJ1-2; D perhaps matches TRBD1 (6 bases). V dropped 7 bases and J dropped 8 bases, with 21 bases sitting between them. Germline V gene data show CDR1 as SGHRS and CDR2 as YFSETQ. This CDR3 has 14 residues. The chain's CDR3 is CASSPGGGTWGYTF. The CDR3 nucleotides are TGCGCCAGCTCCCCGGGAGGGGGAACGTGGGGCTACACCTTC.

J is TRBJ2-5 and V is TRBV7-2; TRBD1 agrees at 11 bases. V gave up 5 bases and J gave up 7 bases; unmatched junction bases: 9. Germline V CDR1 and CDR2: SGHTA, FQGNSA. There are 15 residues in the CDR3. The CDR3 DNA is TGTGCCAGCAGCCCACAAGGGGGGACAGGGGGGACCCAGTACTTC. Amino acid sequence: CASSPQGGTGGTQYF.

This clone was seen once. The CDR3 is CATSAPGGSGANVLTF. The CDR3 DNA reads TGTGCCACCAGTGCACCGGGGGGCTCTGGGGCCAACGTCCTGACTTTC. The chain has TRBV24-1 and TRBJ2-6; the match to TRBD2 covers 7 bases. CDR3 length equals 16 residues. Per the germline V gene, CDR1 is KGHDR and CDR2 is SFDVKD. V shed 5 bases and J 0 bases; nucleotides not matched to a gene: 3.

V gene TRBV23-1 combines with J gene TRBJ2-7; TRBD1 agrees at 9 bases. TRBV23-1 counts as an open reading frame of uncertain function. Trimming removed 2 bases from V and 5 bases from J; junction bases left unmatched: 13. The CDR3 runs to 17 residues. The CDR3 DNA reads as TGCGCCAGCAGTCAAGGTCACAACAGGGGGCGCGTGCACGAGCAGTACTTC. Encoded protein: CASSQGHNRGRVHEQYF.

V usage is TRBV12-3 or TRBV12-4 and J usage is TRBJ1-2; a weak D match, TRBD1 (5 bases). CDR3 length: 11 amino acids. V dropped 11 bases and J dropped 8 bases, with 15 bases sitting between them. CDR3 sequence: CAARGGQGYTF. The CDR3 nucleotides read TGTGCCGCAAGGGGCGGCCAGGGCTACACCTTC.

The rearrangement joins TRBV15 to TRBJ2-3; 12 bases are a match to TRBD2. CDR1 LNHNV and CDR2 YYDKDF come from the germline V gene (reference sequence). Trimming cost V 4 bases and J 3 bases; bases outside gene matches: 8. CDR3 length equals 17 residues. This CDR3 reads CATSTGLAGFLTDTQYF. In DNA, the CDR3 is TGTGCCACCAGCACTGGACTAGCGGGATTTTTAACAGATACGCAGTATTTT.

This sequence joins TRBV7-9 and TRBJ2-1; 7 bases match TRBD1. Germline assignment: CDR1 SEHNR and CDR2 FQNEAQ (reference sequence). Trimming removed 4 bases from V and 7 bases from J; junction bases left unmatched: 7. The CDR3 runs to 14 residues. The CDR3 coding sequence is TGTGCCAGCAGCTCTACAGGGGTTAAGAATGAGCAGTTCTTC. This sequence encodes CASSSTGVKNEQFF.

The table lists this clone with a count of one. The J gene is TRBJ2-7, the V gene TRBV16; 7 bases match TRBD2. This CDR3 spans 16 amino acids. After removal of 4 bases from V and 6 bases from J, the junction contained 15 bases not matched to a gene. Per germline, CDR1 KGHSY and CDR2 FQNENV. CDR3 region: CASSRSLPGGSGEQYF. CDR3 sequence (DNA): TGTGCCAGCAGCCGAAGCCTACCCGGGGGGAGTGGCGAGCAGTACTTC.

This chain connects TRBV5-1 to TRBJ1-5; 11 bases are shared with TRBD1. CDR1 SGHRS and CDR2 YFSETQ come from the germline V gene. The V and J ends lost 0 bases and 2 bases, in that order; junction bases with no gene match: 7. The length of the CDR3 is 18 residues. CDR3 sequence: CASSLGTGGSFGNQPQHF. The CDR3 nucleotides read TGCGCCAGCAGCTTGGGGACAGGGGGCTCTTTCGGCAATCAGCCCCAGCATTTT.

The chain uses TRBV7-3 and TRBJ2-7, with 12 bases aligning to TRBD2. The CDR3 length is 15 residues. After removal of 4 bases from V and 6 bases from J, the junction contained 7 bases not matched to a gene. CDR1 and CDR2 (germline): SGHTA, FQGTGA. The CDR3 is CASSSQGLAGSEQYF. DNA of the CDR3: TGTGCCAGCAGCTCACAGGGACTAGCGGGTTCCGAGCAGTACTTC.

The rearrangement links TRBV7-2 to TRBJ2-3, with D possibly TRBD2 on 7 matching bases. The CDR3 has 18 residues. V lost 5 bases and J 2 bases, leaving 23 bases between the germline ends. Germline CDR1 reads SGHTA; CDR2 reads FQGNSA. Here the CDR3 DNA reads TGTGCCAGCAGCCCCACCCGAGCGGGACAACCCCCCACAGATACGCAGTATTTT. The encoded protein is CASSPTRAGQPPTDTQYF.

The rearrangement links TRBV6-2 or TRBV6-3 to TRBJ2-1; 7 bases are a match to TRBD1. This CDR3 has 15 amino acids. The V segment lost 6 bases and the J segment 4 bases; nucleotides outside the gene matches: 9. Germline CDR1 and CDR2: MNHEY and SVGEGT. CDR3 in DNA: TGTGCCAGCAGCCCGACAGGGACGTTTTACAATGAGCAGTTCTTC. It encodes CASSPTGTFYNEQFF.

This chain joins TRBV27 and TRBJ2-7; perhaps TRBD2 as D (5 bases). The CDR3 has 14 amino acids. The germline CDR1 and CDR2 sequences are MNHEY and SMNVEV (reference sequence). The germline V and J ends were trimmed by 2 bases and 4 bases, with 12 bases remaining between them. The CDR3 spells CASSLTSFGYEQYF. The CDR3 nucleotides are TGTGCCAGCAGTTTAACTAGTTTCGGGTACGAGCAGTACTTC.

This clone came up once. The gene calls are TRBV7-9 and TRBJ2-5, with 11 bases matching TRBD1. CDR1 and CDR2 (germline): SEHNR, FQNEAQ (reference sequence). The junction had 8 bases not matched to a gene; V was cut back by 5 bases and J by 6 bases. This CDR3 comprises 15 residues. The CDR3 sequence: CASSTMDRGLQTQYF. CDR3 nucleotide sequence: TGTGCCAGCAGCACGATGGACAGGGGGCTCCAGACCCAGTACTTC.

This clone was observed once. This CDR3 reads CASSHMWSGGLSGANVLTF. In DNA form, the CDR3 reads TGTGCCAGCAGCCATATGTGGTCAGGGGGCCTCTCTGGGGCCAACGTCCTGACTTTC. V usage is TRBV7-6 and J usage is TRBJ2-6; TRBD1 aligns across 8 bases. Unmatched junction bases numbered 12, after V lost 5 bases and J lost 0 bases. There are 19 residues in the CDR3. Germline CDR1 reads SGHVS; CDR2 reads FNYEAQ.

As to this clone: The sample holds other DNA sequences that translate to the same CDR3. The V call is TRBV25-1, the J call TRBJ1-2; 8 bases agree with TRBD1. Trimming took 5 bases from V and 8 from J; bases not matched to a gene: 7. The germline CDR1 and CDR2 sequences are MGHDK and SYGVNS. The CDR3 is made up of 13 amino acids. The CDR3 nucleotides read TGTGCCAGCAGTACCGACAGGGGATACGGCTACACCTTC. This codes for CASSTDRGYGYTF.

CDR3 in DNA: TGTGCCAGCAGTTTGGCCCAACGCCGCGAGCAGTACTTC. Its protein is CASSLAQRREQYF. The chain recombines TRBV12-3 or TRBV12-4 with TRBJ2-7; no reliable D call. With 3 bases removed from V and 6 bases from J, the gap between germline ends came to 12 bases. The CDR3 runs to 13 residues.

This clone was recorded only once. This sequence joins TRBV4-1 and TRBJ2-1, with D maybe TRBD2 (5 bases). This CDR3 has 17 residues. Germline-derived CDR1 and CDR2 are MGHRA and YSYEKL. Trimming cost V 0 bases and J 5 bases, with 17 bases left between them. The CDR3 DNA reads as TGCGCCAGCAGCCAAGATTTGTCTAGCCGCCTGGACAATGAGCAGTTCTTC. The encoded protein is CASSQDLSSRLDNEQFF.

V usage is TRBV6-5 and J usage is TRBJ1-3, with 7 bases that match TRBD1. Germline trimming cut 6 bases from V and 4 bases from J; bases unmatched to any gene: 6. Germline V gene sequence: CDR1 MNHEY, CDR2 SVGAGI. The CDR3 covers 14 residues. CDR3 residues: CASSLQGTGNTIYF. Here the CDR3 DNA reads TGTGCCAGCAGCTTACAGGGGACCGGAAACACCATATATTTT.

This sequence joins TRBV12-3 or TRBV12-4 and TRBJ1-4; D gene ambiguous. CDR3 length: 11 residues. Trimming shortened V by 3 bases and J by 8 bases, and 4 bases separated the two germline ends. The CDR3 DNA is TGTGCCAGCAGTTTGAGGGAAAAACTGTTTTTT. It encodes CASSLREKLFF.

The chain has TRBV7-2 and TRBJ2-5; 8 nucleotides agree with TRBD2. V shed 4 bases and J 6 bases; nucleotides not matched to a gene: 7. This CDR3 contains 14 residues. In germline, CDR1 is SGHTA, CDR2 FQGNSA. CDR3 coding DNA: TGTGCCAGCAGCTCCCGGGAGGGGGTAAAGACCCAGTACTTC. Residues: CASSSREGVKTQYF. Combining the CDR3 with reference TRBV7-2 and TRBJ2-5 gives the whole variable domain GAGVSQSPSNKVTEKGKDVELRCDPISGHTALYWYRQSLGQGLEFLIYFQGNSAPDKSGLPSDRFSAERTGGSVSTLTIQRTQQEDSAVYLCASSSREGVKTQYFGPGTRLLVL.

The V call is TRBV6-2 or TRBV6-3, the J call TRBJ2-7, with a possible D match to TRBD1 (6 bases). V was cut by 6 bases and J by 1 base, with 13 bases left in between. CDR1 MNHEY and CDR2 SVGEGT come from the germline V gene. The CDR3 extends over 14 amino acids. This CDR3 is CASSQGHLSYEQYF. The CDR3, as DNA: TGTGCCAGCAGCCAGGGACACCTTTCCTACGAGCAGTACTTC.

J is TRBJ2-1 and V is TRBV6-5, with TRBD1 matching over 8 bases. V was clipped by 5 bases and J by 4 bases; unmatched bases: 1. Germline CDR1 MNHEY, CDR2 SVGAGI. The CDR3 covers 13 residues. CDR3 DNA: TGTGCCAGCAGTCGGACAGGGTACAATGAGCAGTTCTTC. Translating gives CASSRTGYNEQFF.

This rearrangement joins TRBV3-1 (or the pseudogene TRBV3-2) to TRBJ1-2; D is uncertain. Trimming stripped 4 bases from V and 4 bases from J, with 16 bases between. The CDR3 loop spans 15 amino acids. In germline, CDR1 is LGHDT, CDR2 YNNKEL (reference sequence). The CDR3 is CASSLTQVGSYGYTF. The CDR3 DNA sequence: TGTGCCAGCAGCCTAACCCAGGTTGGCTCCTATGGCTACACCTTC.

CDR3 coding DNA: TGTGCCAGCAGCTCGCTCGGGCCCCAGCATTTT. It translates to CASSSLGPQHF. The chain links TRBV7-9 to TRBJ1-5, with D unclear. The germline V and J ends were trimmed by 4 bases and 9 bases, with 7 bases remaining between them. The CDR3 is 11 amino acids. Per germline, CDR1 SEHNR and CDR2 FQNEAQ (reference sequence).

The V and J genes are TRBV3-1 (or the pseudogene TRBV3-2) and TRBJ1-6, with D perhaps matching TRBD1 (5 bases). The CDR3 sequence is 13 residues long. Germline V gene data show CDR1 as LGHDT and CDR2 as YNNKEL (reference sequence). Trimming removed 1 base from V and 10 bases from J, with 8 bases in between. In DNA form, the CDR3 reads TGTGCCAGCAGCCAAGGGACATGGTCACCCCTCCACTTT. Translated: CASSQGTWSPLHF.